These 11 T cell receptor beta chains were sequenced from one sample in a study of blood T cells in healthy people across ages. Then a second PCR, running roughly 7 to 12 cycles, was carried out with a sample-barcoded 5' primer and a J-beta primer mix. TCRdb reanalysed the 5' RACE reads using MiXCR and keeps one entry per CDR3 protein. The sample lists 1.6 million or so distinct CDR3 sequences, about 31% seen once, with about 11% in the top ten. Source material: blood. Receptors originate from a woman in her 30s in good health.

The chain recombines TRBV3-1 with TRBJ1-2, with a weak D call TRBD1 (5 bases). Germline V CDR1 and CDR2: LGHDT, YNNKEL (reference sequence). V lost 0 bases and J 0 bases, leaving 8 bases between the germline ends. This CDR3 comprises 15 residues. CDR3: CASSQDATANYGYTF. CDR3 nucleotide sequence: TGTGCCAGCAGCCAAGATGCGACAGCTAACTATGGCTACACCTTC.

This clonotype was seen only a few times. This chain joins TRBV24-1 and TRBJ2-1; D possibly uses TRBD1 or TRBD2 (6 bases each). CDR1 and CDR2 from the germline V gene are KGHDR and SFDVKD. The CDR3 contains 14 residues. The V and J ends lost 3 bases and 9 bases respectively, with 14 bases between them. The CDR3 here is CATSDRWGAGEQFF. Written as DNA, the CDR3 is TGTGCCACCAGTGATAGGTGGGGGGCCGGTGAGCAGTTCTTC.

This sequence joins TRBV7-2 and TRBJ2-5; maybe TRBD2 (6 bases). The CDR3 has 13 residues. Trimming cost V 3 bases and J 13 bases, with 18 bases left between them. Germline V CDR1 and CDR2: SGHTA, FQGNSA. The CDR3 DNA sequence: TGTGCCAGCAGCTTGAGTTCTGCGGGAATTGGGTACTTC. This codes for CASSLSSAGIGYF. The variable domain in full, completed from reference TRBV7-2 and TRBJ2-5, reads GAGVSQSPSNKVTEKGKDVELRCDPISGHTALYWYRQSLGQGLEFLIYFQGNSAPDKSGLPSDRFSAERTGGSVSTLTIQRTQQEDSAVYLCASSLSSAGIGYFGPGTRLLVL.

This clonotype has just a few counts. The chain recombines TRBV27 with TRBJ1-2; perhaps TRBD1 as D (6 bases). V lost 5 bases and J 9 bases, leaving 13 bases between the germline ends. The CDR3 is 12 residues long. Germline-derived CDR1 and CDR2 are MNHEY and SMNVEV (reference sequence). The CDR3 DNA reads as TGTGCCAGCAGTCAGCAGGGGTACAGCTACACCTTC. The encoded protein is CASSQQGYSYTF.

Here the CDR3 reads CSASQPGGTGANVLTF. The CDR3 DNA reads TGCAGTGCTTCTCAGCCGGGAGGGACTGGGGCCAACGTCCTGACTTTC. The chain joins TRBV20-1 to TRBJ2-6, with 8 positions matching TRBD2. The germline V gene encodes CDR1 DFQATT and CDR2 SNEGSKA (reference sequence). The CDR3 length is 16 residues. J was trimmed by 2 bases and V by 5 bases; bases with no gene match: 8.

This clonotype was observed a handful of times. This chain uses TRBV5-1 with TRBJ1-1, with D unclear. This CDR3 comprises 15 residues. Trimming shortened V by 0 bases and J by 4 bases, and 13 bases separated the two germline ends. Per the germline V gene, CDR1 is SGHRS and CDR2 is YFSETQ. CDR3 in amino acids: CASSLVPTEATEAFF. DNA of the CDR3: TGCGCCAGCAGCTTGGTGCCTACCGAGGCCACTGAAGCTTTCTTT.

This clonotype occurred many times. CDR3 region: CSARDPGGDYGYTF. In nucleotides, the CDR3 is TGCAGTGCTAGAGATCCGGGGGGGGACTATGGCTACACCTTC. The chain combines TRBV20-1 with TRBJ1-2, with D perhaps matching TRBD1 (5 bases). V was trimmed by 0 bases and J by 3 bases, leaving 11 bases between them. The CDR3 is made up of 14 amino acids. From germline, CDR1 is DFQATT and CDR2 SNEGSKA (reference sequence).

J is TRBJ2-1 and V is TRBV27, with no clear D. The CDR3 length is 16 residues. Germline CDR1 is MNHEY and CDR2 is SMNVEV (reference sequence). Trimming stripped 3 bases from V and 2 bases from J, with 14 bases between. CDR3 region: CASSFIRADPYNEQFF. The CDR3 region has the DNA TGTGCCAGCAGTTTCATTCGGGCCGATCCCTACAATGAGCAGTTCTTC.

The V and J genes are TRBV11-2 and TRBJ2-1; D is unclear. The V end was cut by 6 bases, the J end by 7 bases, with 13 bases between. This CDR3 is 13 amino acids long. The germline gives CDR1 SGHAT, CDR2 FQNNGV. CDR3 nucleotides: TGTGCCAGCAGGCCTACGTCTGGGAATGAGCAGTTCTTC. This sequence encodes CASRPTSGNEQFF. Drawing the rest from reference TRBV11-2 and TRBJ2-1, the complete variable domain is EAGVAQSPRYKIIEKRQSVAFWCNPISGHATLYWYQQILGQGPKLLIQFQNNGVVDDSQLPKDRFSAERLKGVDSTLKIQPAKLEDSAVYLCASRPTSGNEQFFGPGTRLTVL.

V is TRBV3-1 and J is TRBJ2-7; TRBD2 aligns across 9 bases. This CDR3 spans 15 amino acids. V dropped 3 bases and J dropped 2; count of bases not matched to a gene: 5. Per the germline V gene, CDR1 is LGHDT and CDR2 is YNNKEL (reference sequence). The CDR3 sequence is CASSHPSGATYEQYF. The CDR3 DNA is TGTGCCAGCAGCCATCCTAGCGGGGCAACCTACGAGCAGTACTTC.

This clonotype occurred a few times. The CDR3: CSAKSGLDGYTF. For the CDR3, the DNA is TGCAGTGCTAAATCAGGGCTTGACGGCTACACCTTC. The genes are TRBV20-1 and TRBJ1-2; D might be TRBD1 (5 bases). Per the germline V gene, CDR1 is DFQATT and CDR2 is SNEGSKA (reference sequence). Trimming stripped 4 bases from V and 8 bases from J, with 14 bases between. This CDR3 is built from 12 residues.